This T cell receptor beta chain derives from a study of blood T cell repertoires in COVID-19 (TCRdb year 2020). Background for the entire study: Samples covering the acute and convalescent phases of COVID-19 were provided by collaborators in the United States, Italy and Spain. The prospective study material was composed of cDNA or gDNA derived from T cells, B-cell-depleted T cells, or PBMCs. Deeply sampled blood TCRbeta repertoires from subjects exposed to, actively infected with, or recovered from COVID-19 were included in the dataset. The repertoires were released in a freely available public database intended as a resource for research on the immune response to SARS-CoV-2. The samples were drawn from the first 160 participants of the ongoing ImmuneRACE study and from over a thousand subjects provided by 6 global collaborators. Nearly every sample came with metadata listing a de-identified subject ID, COVID-19 status, age in years and sex. HLA class I and class II types, where available, came from metadata supplied by the sample provider rather than from assay-based typing. General findings and caveats noted by the study authors: The quantity of clinical and demographic metadata differed by source and by participant and was supplied without curation.

Turning to this clone: Its antigen specificity is not known. Qualities for individual bases were not recorded, and no much larger clone is one base off.

CDR1 MNHEY and CDR2 SVGAGI are derived from the germline V gene. The CDR3 spans 15 residues, from the cysteine through the phenylalanine. Here the CDR3 DNA is all that survives: 45 bases in frame from base 1. The V and J ends are trimmed by 6 bases and 0 bases, leaving 15 bases between them. TCRbeta CDR3 regions were amplified from genomic DNA using the immunoSEQ Assay, a bias-controlled multiplex PCR. Regarding the original processing steps: Nucleated cell counts per sample were estimated from amplification of reference gene primers within the assay. To quantify the absolute abundance of each unique TCRbeta CDR3 rearrangement, sequence reads were collapsed and filtered. For each sample, productive Simpson clonality was calculated as the square root of Simpson's diversity index over productive rearrangements. Entries here come from immuneACCESS through TCRdb and include only in-frame sequences with V and J called. Some clones fail to appear in such tables; in the studies checked, an unresolved V gene covers under half of the shortfall, and the cause of the remainder is unknown. The V and J calls and clone size come from that table; D and trimming were worked out from the DNA. The sample includes some 390,000 clones, with more than 75% observed a single time. The top ten constitute less than 3.5% of the sample.

Whole blood was collected in K2EDTA tubes by collaborating institutions according to the institutions' own protocols. For TCRbeta analysis, collaborators shipped samples as frozen whole blood, isolated PBMCs, or DNA extracted from either of those sample types. This sequence originates from a human donor in a cohort sampled during active COVID-19. Source material: peripheral blood. The chain uses TRBV6-5 and TRBJ2-7; matching of 6 bases hints at TRBD2 as the D gene. The CDR3 reads CASRGGPGRSYEQYF. Read as DNA, the sequence is TGTGCCAGCAGGGGGGGACCCGGGCGCTCCTACGAGCAGTACTTC.